This record looks at one T cell receptor beta chain sequence and its context. Amplification targeted TCR beta CDR3 regions from RNA transcripts. The TCR CDR3 first-round RT-PCR relied on the HTBI primer set. TCRdb reprocessed the multiplex PCR reads with MiXCR, giving one entry per CDR3 protein. The sample records approximately 400,000 distinct CDR3 sequences, approximately 20% being singletons. This sample was included in a study of T cells in Graves' hyperthyroidism and ophthalmopathy. The CDR3 extends over 12 amino acids. The germline V and J ends were trimmed by 6 bases and 10 bases, with 15 bases remaining between them.

V and J are TRBV12-3 or TRBV12-4 and TRBJ1-1; tentative D call: TRBD1 (5 bases). This sequence was found in a woman younger than 30 with Graves' hyperthyroidism. Sequenced: blood. The CDR3 sequence is CASSGDGPLAFF. Here the CDR3 DNA reads TGTGCCAGCAGCGGGGACGGTCCTTTAGCTTTCTTT.